The 26 T cell receptor beta chains in this list originate from one sample, sequenced in a study of cytomegalovirus exposure and HLA in healthy donors. Produced via immunoSEQ multiplex PCR; TCRdb's table is partial and in-frame only. The sample comprises about 74,000 clones, less than 95% of which are singletons, and approximately 2% rests with the top ten. Input material: PBMCs. Receptors were obtained from a woman aged 18-29 years in good health and CMV-seropositive.

This chain joins TRBV4-3 and TRBJ2-2, with D uncertain. V was pared by 1 base and J by 3 bases, with 9 bases between. The CDR3 has 15 residues. In germline, CDR1 is LGHNA, CDR2 YSLEER. The CDR3 DNA reads as TGCGCCAGCAGCCAAGCCCTGACTGACACCGGGGAGCTGTTTTTT. Translated: CASSQALTDTGELFF.

The chain combines TRBV30 with TRBJ2-1, with TRBD2 matching over 7 bases. The length of the CDR3 is 14 residues. Trimming took 4 bases from V and 9 from J; bases not matched to a gene: 12. Germline loops: CDR1 GTSNPN, CDR2 SVGIG (reference sequence). The CDR3 is CAWTNLGLPPEQFF. CDR3 sequence (DNA): TGTGCCTGGACAAACTTGGGACTACCCCCTGAGCAGTTCTTC.

J is TRBJ1-4 and V is TRBV7-2; D gene ambiguous. V gave up 5 bases and J gave up 8 bases, with 9 bases separating them. This CDR3 spans 12 amino acids. Germline CDR1 reads SGHTA; CDR2 reads FQGNSA. CDR3 sequence: CASSLIREKLFF. CDR3 DNA sequence: TGTGCCAGCAGCCTTATTAGAGAAAAACTGTTTTTT.

This clone was observed a single time. The chain has TRBV20-1 and TRBJ1-1; no firm D call. This CDR3 spans 10 amino acids. The germline V gene encodes CDR1 DFQATT and CDR2 SNEGSKA (reference sequence). Trimming shortened V by 6 bases and J by 3 bases, and 5 bases separated the two germline ends. CDR3 in DNA: TGCAGTGCGGAGTACACTGAAGCTTTCTTT. This sequence encodes CSAEYTEAFF.

CDR3 protein: CASSGTSGRAYNEQFF. CDR3 coding DNA: TGCGCCAGCAGCGGGACTAGCGGGAGGGCCTACAATGAGCAGTTCTTC. The chain combines TRBV5-1 with TRBJ2-1; the match to TRBD2 covers 16 bases. V shed 4 bases and J 2 bases; nucleotides not matched to a gene: 0. This CDR3 region has 16 residues. CDR1 is SGHRS and CDR2 is YFSETQ in the germline V gene. The full variable domain, in which reference TRBV5-1 and TRBJ2-1 provide the parts outside the CDR3, is KAGVTQTPRYLIKTRGQQVTLSCSPISGHRSVSWYQQTPGQGLQFLFEYFSETQRNKGNFPGRFSGRQFSNSRSEMNVSTLELGDSALYLCASSGTSGRAYNEQFFGPGTRLTVL.

This clone showed up just once. This sequence joins TRBV10-3 and TRBJ2-3; the match to TRBD2 covers 13 bases. The germline V gene has CDR1 ENHRY and CDR2 SYGVKD. V shed 6 bases and J 3 bases; nucleotides not matched to a gene: 3. This CDR3 comprises 15 residues. In DNA form, the CDR3 reads TGTGCCATCAGGGGGACTAGCGGGACAACAGATACGCAGTATTTT. Translating gives CAIRGTSGTTDTQYF.

The gene calls are TRBV18 and TRBJ1-5; possibly TRBD1 for D (6 bases). The CDR3 is 16 amino acids. The germline V gene encodes CDR1 KGHSH and CDR2 LQKENI. V gave up 3 bases and J gave up 7 bases, with 19 bases separating them. CDR3: CASSPLAGRGDQPQHF. The CDR3 DNA reads TGTGCCAGCTCACCTTTGGCCGGGAGGGGGGACCAGCCCCAGCATTTT. Full variable domain (rest looked up from reference TRBV18 and TRBJ1-5): NAGVMQNPRHLVRRRGQEARLRCSPMKGHSHVYWYRQLPEEGLKFMVYLQKENIIDESGMPKERFSAEFPKEGPSILRIQQVVRGDSAAYFCASSPLAGRGDQPQHFGDGTRLSIL.

This clone was seen once. The chain combines TRBV9 with TRBJ2-5; 9 nucleotides line up with TRBD1. The germline V gene encodes CDR1 SGDLS and CDR2 YYNGEE. The CDR3 totals 15 residues. Germline trimming cut 2 bases from V and 3 bases from J; bases unmatched to any gene: 5. CDR3 loop: CASSVGDRVKETQYF. The CDR3 DNA follows: TGTGCCAGCAGCGTGGGGGACAGGGTGAAAGAGACCCAGTACTTC.

This clone ranks as medium-sized. CDR3 DNA: TGCGCCAGCAGCCAAGATCCCGGGACAGGGGGTGAAAAACTGTTTTTT. Translating it yields CASSQDPGTGGEKLFF. This rearrangement joins TRBV4-3 to TRBJ1-4, with 11 positions matching TRBD1. In germline, CDR1 is LGHNA, CDR2 YSLEER. Trimming cost V 0 bases and J 7 bases; bases outside gene matches: 4. The CDR3 has 16 residues.

The V call is TRBV9, the J call TRBJ1-2; 7 positions match TRBD1. The germline V gene has CDR1 SGDLS and CDR2 YYNGEE. J lost 7 bases, V lost 3 bases, and 3 bases had no gene match. The CDR3 contains 12 residues. The CDR3 region has the DNA TGTGCCAGCAGCGCAGACAGGGCTGGCTACACCTTC. Its protein product is CASSADRAGYTF.

The gene calls are TRBV7-7 and TRBJ2-7, with 9 bases matching TRBD2. The CDR3 consists of 13 residues. V trimming: 1 base; J trimming: 7 bases; junction bases outside the gene matches: 2. In germline, CDR1 is SSHAT, CDR2 FNYEAQ (reference sequence). CDR3 residues: CASSLDSGGEQYF. CDR3 coding DNA: TGTGCCAGCAGCTTAGACAGCGGGGGGGAGCAGTACTTC.

The chain couples TRBV19 to TRBJ1-1; 10 nucleotides line up with TRBD1. Germline assignment: CDR1 LNHDA and CDR2 SQIVND (reference sequence). CDR3 length: 16 amino acids. V gave up 3 bases and J gave up 8 bases; unmatched junction bases: 12. The CDR3 here is CASSIPGQGTRREAFF. CDR3 coding DNA: TGTGCCAGTAGTATCCCGGGACAGGGGACGAGAAGAGAAGCTTTCTTT.

This rearrangement joins TRBV5-4 to TRBJ2-5; 7 bases fit TRBD2. Germline V CDR1 and CDR2: SGHNT, YYREEE (reference sequence). The length of the CDR3 is 15 residues. V lost 2 bases, J lost 5 bases, and 9 bases stayed unmatched. The CDR3 nucleotides read TGTGCCAGCAGCTTTGTAGCGGGTCGTGAGGAGACCCAGTACTTC. It translates to CASSFVAGREETQYF.

V gene TRBV7-6 combines with J gene TRBJ2-1; 7 bases match TRBD1. Germline V gene lookup returns CDR1 SGHVS and CDR2 FNYEAQ. This CDR3 has 16 amino acids. J lost 2 bases, V lost 7 bases, and 11 bases had no gene match. The CDR3 loop reads CASTPSDRDPYNEQFF. The CDR3, as DNA: TGTGCCAGCACCCCTTCCGACAGGGATCCCTACAATGAGCAGTTCTTC.

The rearrangement links TRBV11-2 to TRBJ1-1; D is perhaps TRBD1 (6 bases). The V end lost 2 bases, the J end lost 2 bases, and 15 bases lay between the germline ends. This CDR3 spans 16 amino acids. Germline CDR1 reads SGHAT; CDR2 reads FQNNGV. This chain's CDR3 is CASSLTPGGRNTEAFF. The CDR3 DNA is TGTGCCAGCAGCTTAACTCCCGGGGGGCGTAACACTGAAGCTTTCTTT.

This sequence joins TRBV5-4 and TRBJ1-2, with D maybe TRBD1 (6 bases). Germline V CDR1 and CDR2: SGHNT, YYREEE (reference sequence). The length of the CDR3 is 14 residues. The V gene lost 0 bases and the J gene lost 5 bases, with 11 bases spanning the gap. The CDR3 DNA sequence: TGTGCCAGCAGCTTGGCCGAGACAGGATATGGCTACACCTTC. Protein product: CASSLAETGYGYTF.

The chain is built from TRBV11-2 and TRBJ2-7, with D perhaps matching TRBD2 (7 bases). This CDR3 contains 13 residues. V was pared by 1 base and J by 6 bases, with 10 bases between. Germline V gene data show CDR1 as SGHAT and CDR2 as FQNNGV. The CDR3 is CASSLGGGGEQYF. In nucleotides, the CDR3 is TGTGCCAGCAGCTTAGGGGGAGGGGGCGAGCAGTACTTC.

The chain carries TRBV4-2 and TRBJ2-3, with 10 bases fitting TRBD2. Trimming at V came to 4 bases and at J to 1 base, leaving 5 bases not matched to a gene. This CDR3 contains 16 residues. CDR1 is LGHNA, CDR2 YNFKEQ, per germline. CDR3 sequence reads: CASSPIGLAGTDTQYF. The CDR3 DNA sequence: TGTGCCAGCAGCCCGATCGGACTAGCGGGCACAGATACGCAGTATTTT.

The rearrangement joins TRBV5-4 to TRBJ2-4, with 7 bases identical to TRBD1. The germline V gene encodes CDR1 SGHNT and CDR2 YYREEE (reference sequence). Losses at the gene ends were 3 bases for V and 0 bases for J; bases not matched to a gene: 6. The CDR3 has 16 amino acids. CDR3 in DNA: TGTGCCAGCAGCTCCAAGGGGGCGTTAGCCAAAAACATTCAGTACTTC. Residues: CASSSKGALAKNIQYF.

The J gene is TRBJ2-6, the V gene TRBV2; D might be TRBD2 (6 bases). The V and J ends lost 3 bases and 0 bases respectively, with 15 bases between them. The CDR3 sequence is 18 residues long. Germline V CDR1 and CDR2: SNHLY, FYNNEI. In DNA form, the CDR3 reads TGTGCCAGCAGTGATTCTGGGCGGGGCTCCTCTGGGGCCAACGTCCTGACTTTC. This gives the protein CASSDSGRGSSGANVLTF.

The J gene is TRBJ1-5, the V gene TRBV9; D not resolved. The CDR3 is 13 amino acids. The V end lost 0 bases, the J end lost 6 bases, and 7 bases lay between the germline ends. The germline gives CDR1 SGDLS, CDR2 YYNGEE. The CDR3 here is CASSVGYSQPQHF. CDR3 nucleotide sequence: TGTGCCAGCAGCGTAGGGTATAGTCAGCCCCAGCATTTT.

The gene calls are TRBV28 and TRBJ1-2; no reliable D call. In germline, CDR1 is MDHEN, CDR2 SYDVKM. V dropped 3 bases and J dropped 6 bases, with 5 bases sitting between them. CDR3 size: 11 residues. The CDR3 protein is CASSFRDGYTF. CDR3 sequence (DNA): TGTGCCAGCAGTTTCCGGGATGGCTACACCTTC.

The rearrangement links TRBV10-1 to TRBJ2-3, with a tentative D call TRBD2 (5 bases). V was pared by 3 bases and J by 1 base, with 5 bases between. The CDR3 consists of 13 residues. In germline, CDR1 is WNHNN, CDR2 SYGVQD (reference sequence). CDR3 sequence (DNA): TGCGCCAGCAGTGACGGGGGCACAGATACGCAGTATTTT. The encoded protein is CASSDGGTDTQYF.

The V call is TRBV5-6, the J call TRBJ1-6; no firm D call. V was cut by 4 bases and J by 7 bases, with 12 bases left in between. The V gene's germline CDR1 is SGHDT and CDR2 YYEEEE. This CDR3 has 14 amino acids. CDR3 DNA: TGTGCCAGCAGCCTGGGAGGGAAGAATTCACCCCTCCACTTT. It specifies CASSLGGKNSPLHF.

The V and J genes are TRBV7-2 and TRBJ2-7, with 9 positions matching TRBD1. The CDR3 has 15 residues. The ends lost 0 bases at V and 2 bases at J; junction bases unmatched: 2. In germline, CDR1 is SGHTA, CDR2 FQGNSA. CDR3 coding DNA: TGTGCCAGCAGCTTAGCGGGGACAGGGCCCTACGAGCAGTACTTC. Amino acids: CASSLAGTGPYEQYF.

The rearrangement links TRBV9 to TRBJ2-3; D might be TRBD1 (6 bases). Germline assignment: CDR1 SGDLS and CDR2 YYNGEE. The V gene lost 4 bases and the J gene lost 2 bases, with 14 bases spanning the gap. CDR3 length: 15 amino acids. The CDR3 protein is CASSRGQFYTDTQYF. The CDR3 bases are TGTGCCAGCAGCAGAGGACAGTTTTACACAGATACGCAGTATTTT.